These 11 T cell receptor beta chains were all obtained from the same sample, sequenced in a study of T cell repertoires in aging, cancer and after chemotherapy. TRB rearrangements spanning V, D and J were amplified using mixed TRB-A/B primers. TCRdb called the multiplex PCR reads again in MiXCR, with one record for every CDR3 protein. The table lists about 11,000 distinct CDR3 sequences, less than 35% of them singletons. The template was genomic DNA from peripheral blood, not RNA. The specimen sequenced was blood. These receptors were taken from a human donor in good health. The donor label of this sample is uncertain.

The chain joins TRBV5-6 to TRBJ1-1; D is perhaps TRBD1 (6 bases). The CDR3 extends over 15 amino acids. Trimming left V 0 bases short and J 1 base short, with 10 bases between. Germline CDR1 and CDR2: SGHDT and YYEEEE. The CDR3, as DNA: TGTGCCAGCAGCTTGGAAGGGGGAGAGAACACTGAAGCTTTCTTT. It encodes CASSLEGGENTEAFF. The complete variable domain, with remaining parts taken from reference TRBV5-6 and TRBJ1-1, reads DAGVTQSPTHLIKTRGQQVTLRCSPKSGHDTVSWYQQALGQGPQFIFQYYEEEERQRGNFPDRFSGHQFPNYSSELNVNALLLGDSALYLCASSLEGGENTEAFFGQGTRLTVV.

CDR3 DNA: TGTGCCACCAGCAGAGGGGGGGAAAAACTGTTTTTT. This encodes CATSRGGEKLFF. This chain links TRBV15 with TRBJ1-4; D is perhaps TRBD1 (5 bases). Germline V CDR1 and CDR2: LNHNV, YYDKDF (reference sequence). The CDR3 runs 12 residues. Trimming took off 1 base at V and 8 bases at J, with 5 bases between the two ends.

Details on this clonotype: One end of the junction is discordant with germline, which a read error may explain. The chain recombines TRBV12-3 or TRBV12-4 with TRBJ2-5; D is perhaps TRBD2 (5 bases). The CDR3 sequence is 13 residues long. The CDR3 DNA reads TGTGCCAGCAGCCCCGGACTCGGAGAGACCCAGTCCTTC. Amino acids: CASSPGLGETQSF.

The CDR3 protein is CASSRSSSTDRQYF. In DNA, the CDR3 is TGTGCCAGCAGCCGCTCATCCTCCACTGACCGGCAGTACTTC. The chain is built from TRBV5-4 and TRBJ2-4, with D unclear. V lost 4 bases, J lost 13 bases, and 21 bases lay in between. The CDR3 has 14 residues. Per the germline V gene, CDR1 is SGHNT and CDR2 is YYREEE (reference sequence).

In its sample, this clonotype is medium-sized. The chain employs TRBV30 and TRBJ2-5; D is undetermined. V was cut by 3 bases and J by 5 bases, with 10 bases left in between. The length of the CDR3 is 12 residues. Germline V lookup: CDR1 GTSNPN, CDR2 SVGIG (reference sequence). In DNA, the CDR3 is TGTGCCTGGAGCACCGAGTGGGAGACCCAGTACTTC. Protein product: CAWSTEWETQYF.

Only one count was recorded for this clonotype. V usage is TRBV12-3 or TRBV12-4 and J usage is TRBJ1-1; D perhaps matches TRBD1 (6 bases). The CDR3 totals 12 residues. The V gene lost 7 bases and the J gene lost 11 bases, with 17 bases spanning the gap. The CDR3 DNA follows: TGTGCCAGCACCCTTGACAGGTCGAAGGCTTTCTTT. Its translation is CASTLDRSKAFF.

The rearrangement joins TRBV5-1 to TRBJ2-7; D is possibly TRBD1 or TRBD2 (5 bases each). This CDR3 has 14 amino acids. V lost 1 base and J lost 2, with 10 bases in between. The germline V gene has CDR1 SGHRS and CDR2 YFSETQ. For the CDR3, the DNA is TGCGCCAGCAGCTTGTCGGGGACCGCCTACGAGCAGTACTTC. Protein sequence: CASSLSGTAYEQYF.

This chain joins TRBV7-2 and TRBJ2-5; possibly TRBD1 or TRBD2 for D (5 bases each). Germline values: CDR1 SGHTA, CDR2 FQGNSA. The V end was cut by 3 bases, the J end by 4 bases, with 15 bases between. CDR3 length: 15 residues. The CDR3 sequence: CASSFSVLGPETQYF. DNA of the CDR3: TGTGCCAGCAGCTTTAGTGTGCTGGGACCAGAGACCCAGTACTTC.

The rearrangement links TRBV29-1 to TRBJ1-3; D is unresolved. Germline CDR1 SQVTM, CDR2 ANQGSEA. The CDR3 loop spans 13 amino acids. The V gene lost 7 bases and the J gene lost 0 bases, with 10 bases spanning the gap. CDR3 DNA: TGCAGCGCCGGACGGGACTCTGGAAACACCATATATTTT. It specifies CSAGRDSGNTIYF.

This clonotype is classed as medium-sized. V usage is TRBV19 and J usage is TRBJ2-2; TRBD2 agrees at 13 bases. The CDR3 is 19 amino acids. Germline loops: CDR1 LNHDA, CDR2 SQIVND (reference sequence). V lost 6 bases and J lost 0; bases outside the gene matches: 10. The CDR3 DNA reads TGTGCCAGTAGCCTACGAGGGACTAGCGGGATGACGAACACCGGGGAGCTGTTTTTT. Its translation: CASSLRGTSGMTNTGELFF. Complete variable domain (other parts from reference TRBV19 and TRBJ2-2): DGGITQSPKYLFRKEGQNVTLSCEQNLNHDAMYWYRQDPGQGLRLIYYSQIVNDFQKGDIAEGYSVSREKKESFPLTVTSAQKNPTAFYLCASSLRGTSGMTNTGELFFGEGSRLTVL.

In this sample, this clonotype is large. The chain employs TRBV19 and TRBJ1-1; the match to TRBD1 covers 9 bases. This CDR3 is 19 amino acids long. CDR1 is LNHDA and CDR2 is SQIVND in the germline V gene (reference sequence). V shed 4 bases and J 4 bases; nucleotides not matched to a gene: 19. As DNA, the CDR3 is TGTGCCAGTAGTACGAATCCGGGACAGGGAAGGGTGTGGGGCACTGAAGCTTTCTTT. Residues: CASSTNPGQGRVWGTEAFF.